Following are 17 T cell receptor beta chains from one sample sequenced in a study of blood T cell repertoires in COVID-19. The protocol was immunoSEQ multiplex PCR, while the TCRdb copy is restricted to in-frame clones and leaves out a portion. The table includes about 310,000 clones, around 87% detected once. The sequencing input was peripheral blood. Receptor source: a middle-aged man with active or convalescent COVID-19.

V gene TRBV3-1 (or the pseudogene TRBV3-2) combines with J gene TRBJ2-7; tentatively, D is TRBD2 (6 bases). CDR1 LGHDT and CDR2 YNNKEL come from the germline V gene (reference sequence). The CDR3 runs 15 residues. V gave up 0 bases and J gave up 7 bases, with 16 bases separating them. The chain's CDR3 is CASSQDGGGLGEQYF. CDR3 DNA sequence: TGTGCCAGCAGCCAAGATGGTGGGGGGTTAGGGGAGCAGTACTTC.

V and J are TRBV18 and TRBJ1-3; the match to TRBD1 covers 7 bases. The CDR3 extends over 15 amino acids. Germline V gives CDR1 KGHSH, CDR2 LQKENI. The V segment lost 5 bases and the J segment 5 bases; nucleotides outside the gene matches: 9. The CDR3 DNA is TGTGCCAGCTCAGGCGGACCGGGACAGAGAAACACCATATATTTT. Translated, it gives CASSGGPGQRNTIYF. The full variable domain, completed using reference TRBV18 and TRBJ1-3, is NAGVMQNPRHLVRRRGQEARLRCSPMKGHSHVYWYRQLPEEGLKFMVYLQKENIIDESGMPKERFSAEFPKEGPSILRIQQVVRGDSAAYFCASSGGPGQRNTIYFGEGSWLTVV.

V gene TRBV6-5 combines with J gene TRBJ2-3; maybe TRBD2 (5 bases). Germline V gene data show CDR1 as MNHEY and CDR2 as SVGAGI. Deletions cut 2 bases from V and 3 bases from J, with 12 bases between. The CDR3 extends over 15 amino acids. The CDR3 nucleotides read TGTGCCAGCAGTTACGGTCTAGCCCGTACAGATACGCAGTATTTT. Amino acid sequence: CASSYGLARTDTQYF.

The chain couples TRBV27 to TRBJ1-2, with 7 bases matching TRBD1. Trimming cost V 6 bases and J 2 bases; bases outside gene matches: 6. Germline CDR1 reads MNHEY; CDR2 reads SMNVEV (reference sequence). The CDR3 runs 14 residues. Here the CDR3 reads CASRQGIKNYGYTF. The CDR3 coding sequence is TGTGCCAGCAGACAGGGGATAAAGAACTATGGCTACACCTTC.

The genes are TRBV7-2 and TRBJ1-6, with 10 nucleotides matching TRBD1. From germline, CDR1 is SGHTA and CDR2 FQGNSA. The CDR3 length is 15 residues. V was pared by 6 bases and J by 7 bases, with 6 bases of the junction left unmatched. CDR3 DNA sequence: TGTGCCAGCAGATGGACAGGGGGAGGAAATTCACCCCTCCACTTT. It yields the protein CASRWTGGGNSPLHF.

This clone was observed a single time. The chain combines TRBV5-1 with TRBJ2-5; 7 bases match TRBD1. The CDR3 has 15 amino acids. Germline CDR1 and CDR2: SGHRS and YFSETQ. V was clipped by 4 bases and J by 2 bases; unmatched bases: 8. CDR3 bases: TGCGCCAGCAGCAGAAACCCGGGACAGCAAGAGACCCAGTACTTC. Its translation: CASSRNPGQQETQYF.

The genes are TRBV3-1 (or the pseudogene TRBV3-2) and TRBJ1-5, with D tentatively TRBD1 (5 bases). This CDR3 has 15 amino acids. V lost 2 bases, J lost 6 bases, and 14 bases lay in between. In germline, CDR1 is LGHDT, CDR2 YNNKEL (reference sequence). CDR3 region: CASSQIPGGGQPQHF. The CDR3 bases are TGTGCCAGCAGCCAAATCCCCGGGGGTGGTCAGCCCCAGCATTTT.

This clone was observed a few times. This chain joins TRBV7-2 and TRBJ2-7; TRBD1 matches 8 bases. V dropped 5 bases and J dropped 0; count of bases not matched to a gene: 6. Germline CDR1 and CDR2: SGHTA and FQGNSA. This CDR3 is 15 amino acids long. DNA for the CDR3: TGTGCCAGCAGCCCGACAGGGGAACCCTCCTACGAGCAGTACTTC. Translation: CASSPTGEPSYEQYF. The full variable domain, rest sourced from reference TRBV7-2 and TRBJ2-7, is GAGVSQSPSNKVTEKGKDVELRCDPISGHTALYWYRQSLGQGLEFLIYFQGNSAPDKSGLPSDRFSAERTGGSVSTLTIQRTQQEDSAVYLCASSPTGEPSYEQYFGPGTRLTVT.

The chain joins TRBV28 to TRBJ2-7; 7 nucleotides align to TRBD1. Germline assignment: CDR1 MDHEN and CDR2 SYDVKM. J lost 3 bases, V lost 6 bases, and 5 bases had no gene match. CDR3 length: 13 amino acids. The CDR3 sequence is CASSRTGLYEQYF. As DNA, the CDR3 is TGTGCCAGCAGCCGGACAGGACTCTACGAGCAGTACTTC.

The V call is TRBV9, the J call TRBJ1-2; possible D gene TRBD1, 6 bases. The CDR3 covers 15 residues. Germline V gene data show CDR1 as SGDLS and CDR2 as YYNGEE. Trimming shortened V by 2 bases and J by 7 bases, and 18 bases separated the two germline ends. CDR3 in DNA: TGTGCCAGCAGCGTGGGGATTGGACAGCAAATTGGCTACACCTTC. Translating it yields CASSVGIGQQIGYTF.

This clone was observed once. The gene calls are TRBV5-1 and TRBJ2-3; 8 bases agree with TRBD1. The V and J ends lost 5 bases and 11 bases, in that order; junction bases with no gene match: 19. The CDR3 contains 16 residues. CDR1 is SGHRS, CDR2 YFSETQ, per germline. The CDR3 loop reads CASRFWDRPDLGGQYF. CDR3 nucleotides: TGCGCCAGCAGATTCTGGGACAGGCCCGATCTAGGTGGGCAGTATTTT.

This clone was recorded only once. This chain connects TRBV28 to TRBJ2-5, with a possible D match to TRBD1 (6 bases). The CDR3 totals 12 residues. Germline CDR1 reads MDHEN; CDR2 reads SYDVKM. Trimming took 5 bases from V and 7 from J, leaving 11 bases between them. The CDR3 here is CASSLGAGTQYF. CDR3 in DNA: TGTGCCAGCAGTCTGGGGGCAGGGACCCAGTACTTC.

The chain is built from TRBV2 and TRBJ2-1, with 7 bases lining up with TRBD1. The CDR3 spans 11 residues. The germline V gene encodes CDR1 SNHLY and CDR2 FYNNEI. The V and J ends lost 4 bases and 10 bases, in that order; junction bases with no gene match: 1. The CDR3 here is CASSVDREQFF. The CDR3 coding sequence is TGTGCCAGCAGTGTGGACAGGGAGCAGTTCTTC.

The count of this clone is one. CDR3 sequence reads: CASSPGQGAKETQYF. The DNA for the CDR3 is TGTGCCAGTAGTCCCGGACAGGGGGCAAAAGAGACCCAGTACTTC. This sequence joins TRBV19 and TRBJ2-5, with 11 bases aligning to TRBD1. Germline CDR1 LNHDA, CDR2 SQIVND (reference sequence). This CDR3 has 15 residues. Losses at the gene ends were 5 bases for V and 3 bases for J; bases not matched to a gene: 5.

This chain connects TRBV10-3 to TRBJ1-1; D perhaps matches TRBD1 (6 bases). V was shortened by 7 bases and J by 5 bases, with 8 bases between the two germline ends. The CDR3 covers 11 residues. Per germline, CDR1 ENHRY and CDR2 SYGVKD. The CDR3 spells CAIKGETEAFF. The CDR3 DNA is TGTGCCATCAAGGGGGAAACTGAAGCTTTCTTT.

The chain is built from TRBV28 and TRBJ1-3; D might be TRBD1 (5 bases). Germline V CDR1 and CDR2: MDHEN, SYDVKM. V dropped 2 bases and J dropped 0 bases, with 11 bases sitting between them. The CDR3 extends over 16 amino acids. The CDR3 coding sequence is TGTGCCAGCAGTTTACTCCTCGACAGCTCTGGAAACACCATATATTTT. Amino acid sequence: CASSLLLDSSGNTIYF.

The chain recombines TRBV15 with TRBJ1-5; D not resolved. This CDR3 has 18 residues. Germline CDR1 reads LNHNV; CDR2 reads YYDKDF (reference sequence). Trimming took 0 bases from V and 7 from J, leaving 22 bases between them. For the CDR3, the DNA is TGTGCCACCAGCAGAGATTTAACGAGGGCGGGTTTGGTACAGCCCCAGCATTTT. It is translated as CATSRDLTRAGLVQPQHF.